Below, 22 T cell receptor beta chains from the same sample are listed, as sequenced in a study of blood T cells in healthy people across ages. Primers used in a second PCR of about 6 to 11 cycles were a sample-barcoded 5' primer and a J-beta primer mix. Each CDR3 protein gets one entry after TCRdb re-called the 5' RACE reads with MiXCR. The table records 1 million to 1.2 million distinct CDR3 sequences, approximately 38% of them present only once. The sequenced sample consisted of blood. The receptor source for this set is a man aged 18 to 29 in good health.

This clonotype showed up just a few times. J is TRBJ1-5 and V is TRBV12-3 or TRBV12-4, with D uncertain. V was cut by 5 bases and J by 4 bases, with 9 bases left in between. The CDR3 runs to 13 residues. CDR3 coding DNA: TGTGCCAGCAGTGTCATCGGGAATCAGCCCCAGCATTTT. As protein: CASSVIGNQPQHF.

This clonotype has at least ten counts. This chain joins TRBV9 and TRBJ1-5; D may be TRBD1 (5 bases). CDR1 and CDR2 (germline): SGDLS, YYNGEE. V was cut by 4 bases and J by 2 bases, with 16 bases left in between. This CDR3 is built from 16 residues. The CDR3 region has the DNA TGTGCCAGCAGCCCACGGGACGGCGCGGGCAATCAGCCCCAGCATTTT. This gives the protein CASSPRDGAGNQPQHF.

The V gene is TRBV18, the J gene TRBJ2-7, with 7 bases matching TRBD1. This CDR3 spans 14 amino acids. From germline, CDR1 is KGHSH and CDR2 LQKENI. V lost 3 bases and J lost 0; bases outside the gene matches: 2. CDR3 sequence reads: CASSPGQNSYEQYF. The CDR3 nucleotides read TGTGCCAGCTCACCGGGACAGAACTCCTACGAGCAGTACTTC.

This chain links TRBV6-1 with TRBJ2-5; unclear D gene. The CDR3 length is 13 residues. V dropped 1 base and J dropped 11 bases, with 14 bases sitting between them. Looked up from germline, CDR1 is MNHNS and CDR2 is SASEGT. CDR3 in amino acids: CASSEGDHNGQYF. In DNA, the CDR3 is TGTGCCAGCAGTGAAGGGGATCACAATGGGCAGTACTTC.

This clonotype showed up just a few times. The CDR3 bases are TGCGCCAGCAGCCAAGCGACCCGGGTCCGAGGGCCTTATGGCTACACCTTC. This codes for CASSQATRVRGPYGYTF. The rearrangement uses TRBV4-1 and TRBJ1-2; D is ambiguous. Germline CDR1 is MGHRA and CDR2 is YSYEKL. Trimming cost V 1 base and J 5 bases, with 20 bases left between them. This CDR3 has 17 residues.

This clonotype was recorded a few times. V usage is TRBV6-5 and J usage is TRBJ1-2; no firm D call. V shed 2 bases and J shed 2 bases, with 9 bases lying between them. The length of the CDR3 is 14 residues. The V gene's germline CDR1 is MNHEY and CDR2 SVGAGI. The CDR3, as DNA: TGTGCCAGCAGTTACGATAGCAAGAACTATGGCTACACCTTC. Amino acids: CASSYDSKNYGYTF.

The chain recombines TRBV7-2 with TRBJ2-1, with TRBD2 matching over 7 bases. The end of the DNA fits TRBJ2-7 better, so the J call may be wrong. Germline loops: CDR1 SGHTA, CDR2 FQGNSA. This CDR3 comprises 16 residues. Here the CDR3 DNA reads TGTGCCAGCAGCTTAGCGGGGCGGGGGAACTACAATGAGCAGTACTTC. Translating gives CASSLAGRGNYNEQYF.

V gene TRBV6-5 combines with J gene TRBJ1-1, with 9 nucleotides matching TRBD1. This CDR3 is built from 16 residues. Trimming at V came to 8 bases and at J to 0 bases, leaving 10 bases not matched to a gene. CDR1 MNHEY and CDR2 SVGAGI come from the germline V gene. The CDR3 bases are TGTGCCAGCGGGTTACCCGGACAGGGGATGAACACTGAAGCTTTCTTT. Translated: CASGLPGQGMNTEAFF.

This clonotype is a singleton in its sample. The V call is TRBV12-3 or TRBV12-4, the J call TRBJ2-2; the D is unclear. The CDR3 sequence is 14 residues long. V lost 2 bases to trimming and J lost 4 bases, with 8 bases between them. CDR3 protein: CASSLRVPTGELFF. DNA of the CDR3: TGTGCCAGCAGTTTAAGGGTACCCACCGGGGAGCTGTTTTTT.

The rearrangement joins TRBV10-2 to TRBJ2-3, with D perhaps matching TRBD2 (6 bases). The V end lost 4 bases, the J end lost 0 bases, and 20 bases lay between the germline ends. This CDR3 is 18 amino acids long. Germline values: CDR1 WSHSY, CDR2 SAAADI. The CDR3 sequence is CASSGRPAGNSSTDTQYF. The CDR3 bases are TGCGCCAGCAGTGGTAGGCCAGCGGGCAATTCTAGCACAGATACGCAGTATTTT.

In its sample, this clonotype was seen many times. The genes are TRBV4-1 and TRBJ2-1; 8 nucleotides agree with TRBD2. The CDR3 runs to 17 residues. Trimming at V came to 0 bases and at J to 5 bases, leaving 9 bases not matched to a gene. Germline V lookup: CDR1 MGHRA, CDR2 YSYEKL. CDR3 protein: CASSQERRGATNNEQFF. DNA for the CDR3: TGCGCCAGCAGCCAAGAAAGGCGGGGGGCTACGAACAATGAGCAGTTCTTC.

This clonotype was detected only a few times. The chain uses TRBV20-1 and TRBJ1-2; a weak D match, TRBD1 (6 bases). This CDR3 contains 14 residues. Deletions cut 4 bases from V and 5 bases from J, with 17 bases between. CDR1 and CDR2 (germline): DFQATT, SNEGSKA (reference sequence). CDR3 nucleotides: TGCAGTGCTAAATCCCCGGACAGCGATTATGGCTACACCTTC. This encodes CSAKSPDSDYGYTF.

A few counts support this clonotype. This chain joins TRBV20-1 and TRBJ2-1, with D unresolved. V was clipped by 2 bases and J by 7 bases, with 9 bases between them. The CDR3 runs to 12 residues. Germline CDR1 and CDR2: DFQATT and SNEGSKA (reference sequence). Written as DNA, the CDR3 is TGCAGTGCTAGACGAACGAGTAATGAGCAGTTCTTC. Translating it yields CSARRTSNEQFF.

The CDR3 DNA is TGCAGTGCTAGAGAGGGCAGGGTGGATGAGCAGTTCTTC. Protein product: CSAREGRVDEQFF. This rearrangement joins TRBV20-1 to TRBJ2-1, with D perhaps matching TRBD1 (5 bases). The V gene's germline CDR1 is DFQATT and CDR2 SNEGSKA (reference sequence). The V gene lost 0 bases and the J gene lost 8 bases, with 11 bases spanning the gap. CDR3 length equals 13 residues.

This clonotype was found many times. The chain joins TRBV20-1 to TRBJ1-2; 8 bases fit TRBD1. CDR1 is DFQATT and CDR2 is SNEGSKA in the germline V gene (reference sequence). The CDR3 sequence is 15 residues long. Unmatched junction bases numbered 7, after V lost 0 bases and J lost 4 bases. This CDR3 is CSARDGQGVIYGYTF. CDR3 sequence (DNA): TGCAGTGCTAGAGACGGACAGGGTGTCATCTATGGCTACACCTTC.

The chain has TRBV7-2 and TRBJ2-5; D remains ambiguous. This CDR3 is 16 amino acids long. Germline loops: CDR1 SGHTA, CDR2 FQGNSA. V was cut by 0 bases and J by 2 bases, with 13 bases left in between. The CDR3 reads CASSLAYLEWQETQYF. The CDR3 DNA reads as TGTGCCAGCAGCTTAGCCTACCTGGAGTGGCAAGAGACCCAGTACTTC. Looking up the rest from reference TRBV7-2 and TRBJ2-5 gives the full variable domain: GAGVSQSPSNKVTEKGKDVELRCDPISGHTALYWYRQSLGQGLEFLIYFQGNSAPDKSGLPSDRFSAERTGGSVSTLTIQRTQQEDSAVYLCASSLAYLEWQETQYFGPGTRLLVL.

This clonotype was picked up many times. The chain joins TRBV12-3 or TRBV12-4 to TRBJ2-3; D is unresolved. CDR3 length: 15 amino acids. V was clipped by 1 base and J by 0 bases, with 8 bases between them. The CDR3 nucleotides read TGTGCCAGCAGTTTAGGGCATGCTAGCACAGATACGCAGTATTTT. Protein sequence: CASSLGHASTDTQYF.

V gene TRBV4-3 combines with J gene TRBJ1-1, with unresolved D. Trimming removed 1 base from V and 1 base from J, with 10 bases in between. Germline V CDR1 and CDR2: LGHNA, YSLEER. There are 15 residues in the CDR3. The CDR3 spells CASSQGRATNTEAFF. The CDR3 DNA reads as TGCGCCAGCAGCCAAGGCCGGGCAACGAACACTGAAGCTTTCTTT.

V and J are TRBV5-6 and TRBJ1-2; D is perhaps TRBD1 (5 bases). Trimming removed 4 bases from V and 3 bases from J, with 10 bases in between. Looked up from germline, CDR1 is SGHDT and CDR2 is YYEEEE. This CDR3 spans 13 amino acids. This CDR3 is CASSTRQYYGYTF. The CDR3 region has the DNA TGTGCCAGCAGCACCAGACAGTACTATGGCTACACCTTC. The variable domain in full, completed from reference TRBV5-6 and TRBJ1-2, reads DAGVTQSPTHLIKTRGQQVTLRCSPKSGHDTVSWYQQALGQGPQFIFQYYEEEERQRGNFPDRFSGHQFPNYSSELNVNALLLGDSALYLCASSTRQYYGYTFGSGTRLTVV.

The chain links TRBV5-1 to TRBJ2-5; 12 positions match TRBD2. The trim removed 1 base at V and 11 bases at J, leaving 15 bases unmatched. Germline values: CDR1 SGHRS, CDR2 YFSETQ. This CDR3 comprises 17 residues. The CDR3 coding sequence is TGCGCCAGCAGCTTGTGGCCTAGCGGGGGGGCGTCTCATGAGCAGTACTTC. Translating gives CASSLWPSGGASHEQYF.

J is TRBJ1-1 and V is TRBV29-1, with no clear D. The germline CDR1 and CDR2 sequences are SQVTM and ANQGSEA. The V end lost 3 bases, the J end lost 4 bases, and 6 bases lay between the germline ends. This CDR3 contains 11 residues. The CDR3 protein is CSVDKVTEAFF. CDR3 DNA: TGCAGCGTTGATAAGGTCACTGAAGCTTTCTTT.

Many counts were recorded for this clonotype. V usage is TRBV10-3 and J usage is TRBJ2-3, with 9 positions matching TRBD1. The CDR3 has 14 residues. Germline CDR1 and CDR2: ENHRY and SYGVKD. With V trimmed by 6 bases and J by 4 bases, 5 bases remained unmatched. DNA of the CDR3: TGTGCCATCAGGACAGGGGGGATGGCAGATACGCAGTATTTT. It codes for CAIRTGGMADTQYF.